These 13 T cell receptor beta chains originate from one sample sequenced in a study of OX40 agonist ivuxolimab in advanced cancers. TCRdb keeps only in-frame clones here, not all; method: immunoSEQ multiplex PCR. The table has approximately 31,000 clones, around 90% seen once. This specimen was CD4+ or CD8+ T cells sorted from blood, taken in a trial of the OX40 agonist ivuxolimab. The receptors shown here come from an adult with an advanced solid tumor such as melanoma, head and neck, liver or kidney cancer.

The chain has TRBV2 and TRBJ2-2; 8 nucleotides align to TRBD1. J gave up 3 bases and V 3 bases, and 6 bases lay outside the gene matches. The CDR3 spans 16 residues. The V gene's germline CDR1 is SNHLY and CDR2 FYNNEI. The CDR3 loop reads CASSESRGPHTGELFF. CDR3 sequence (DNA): TGTGCCAGCAGTGAGTCCAGGGGGCCCCACACCGGGGAGCTGTTTTTT.

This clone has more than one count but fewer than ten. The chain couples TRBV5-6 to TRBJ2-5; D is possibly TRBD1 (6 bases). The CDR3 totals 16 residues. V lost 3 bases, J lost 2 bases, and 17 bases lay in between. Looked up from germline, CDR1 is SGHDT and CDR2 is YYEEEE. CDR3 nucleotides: TGTGCCAGCAGCTCGCTCATCGAAGGGGGACAAGAGACCCAGTACTTC. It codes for CASSSLIEGGQETQYF.

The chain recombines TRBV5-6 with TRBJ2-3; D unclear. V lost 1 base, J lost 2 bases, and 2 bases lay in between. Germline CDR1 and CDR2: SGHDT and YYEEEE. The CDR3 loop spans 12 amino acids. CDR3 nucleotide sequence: TGTGCCAGCAGCTTGACCACAGATACGCAGTATTTT. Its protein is CASSLTTDTQYF. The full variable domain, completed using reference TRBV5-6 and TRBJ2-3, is DAGVTQSPTHLIKTRGQQVTLRCSPKSGHDTVSWYQQALGQGPQFIFQYYEEEERQRGNFPDRFSGHQFPNYSSELNVNALLLGDSALYLCASSLTTDTQYFGPGTRLTVL.

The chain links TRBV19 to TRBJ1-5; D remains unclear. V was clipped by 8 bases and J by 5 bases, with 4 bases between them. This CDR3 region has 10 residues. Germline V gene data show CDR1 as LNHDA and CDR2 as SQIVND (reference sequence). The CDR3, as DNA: TGTGCCAGTGGTTATCAGCCCCAGCATTTT. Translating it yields CASGYQPQHF.

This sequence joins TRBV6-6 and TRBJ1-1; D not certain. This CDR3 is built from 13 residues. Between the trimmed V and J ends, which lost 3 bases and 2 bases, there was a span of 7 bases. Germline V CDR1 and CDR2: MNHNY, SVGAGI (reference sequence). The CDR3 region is CASSYTLNTEAFF. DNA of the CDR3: TGTGCCAGCAGTTATACTTTAAACACTGAAGCTTTCTTT.

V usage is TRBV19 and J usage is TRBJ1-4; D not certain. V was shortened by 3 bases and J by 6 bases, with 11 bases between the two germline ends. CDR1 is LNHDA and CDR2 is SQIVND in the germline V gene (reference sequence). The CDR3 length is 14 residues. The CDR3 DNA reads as TGTGCCAGTAGTATTAGTCCACCGGATGAAAAACTGTTTTTT. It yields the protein CASSISPPDEKLFF.

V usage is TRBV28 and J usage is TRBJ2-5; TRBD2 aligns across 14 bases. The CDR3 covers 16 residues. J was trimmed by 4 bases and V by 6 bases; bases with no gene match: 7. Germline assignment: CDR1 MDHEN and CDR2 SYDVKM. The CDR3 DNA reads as TGTGCCAGCAGCGGGACTAGCGGGAGTCTGGGAGAGACCCAGTACTTC. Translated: CASSGTSGSLGETQYF.

CDR3 amino acids: CASKGTNKETQYF. The CDR3 DNA reads TGTGCCAGCAAAGGAACGAATAAAGAGACCCAGTACTTC. The chain couples TRBV2 to TRBJ2-5, with D unresolved. The V gene's germline CDR1 is SNHLY and CDR2 FYNNEI. CDR3 length: 13 amino acids. V lost 7 bases and J 3 bases, leaving 12 bases between the germline ends.

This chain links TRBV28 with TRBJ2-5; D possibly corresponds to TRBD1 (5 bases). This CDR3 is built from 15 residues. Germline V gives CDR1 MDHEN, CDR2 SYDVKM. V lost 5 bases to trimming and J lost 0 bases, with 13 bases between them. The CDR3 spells CASSPTDRNQETQYF. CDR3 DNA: TGTGCCAGCAGTCCAACTGACAGAAACCAAGAGACCCAGTACTTC.

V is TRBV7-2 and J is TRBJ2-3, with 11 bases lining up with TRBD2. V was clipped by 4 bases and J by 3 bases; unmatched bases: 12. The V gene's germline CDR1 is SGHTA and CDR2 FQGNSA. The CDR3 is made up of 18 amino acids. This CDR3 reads CASSSTSGGGGTTDTQYF. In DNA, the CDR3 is TGTGCCAGCAGCTCAACTAGCGGGGGCGGAGGAACTACAGATACGCAGTATTTT.

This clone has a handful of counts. CDR3 sequence: CASSSQKGSGYNEQFF. Here the CDR3 DNA reads TGTGCCAGCAGCTCACAAAAGGGGTCCGGTTACAATGAGCAGTTCTTC. This rearrangement joins TRBV27 to TRBJ2-1; a possible D gene is TRBD1 (5 bases). Trimming took 6 bases from V and 4 from J, leaving 19 bases between them. The CDR3 sequence is 16 residues long. The germline gives CDR1 MNHEY, CDR2 SMNVEV (reference sequence).

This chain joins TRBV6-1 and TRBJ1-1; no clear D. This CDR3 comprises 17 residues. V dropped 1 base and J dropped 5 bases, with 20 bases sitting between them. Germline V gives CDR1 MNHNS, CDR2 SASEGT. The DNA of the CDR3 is TGTGCCAGCAGTGAAGAGGACGCACCCTGGTCGGGTACTGAAGCTTTCTTT. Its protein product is CASSEEDAPWSGTEAFF.

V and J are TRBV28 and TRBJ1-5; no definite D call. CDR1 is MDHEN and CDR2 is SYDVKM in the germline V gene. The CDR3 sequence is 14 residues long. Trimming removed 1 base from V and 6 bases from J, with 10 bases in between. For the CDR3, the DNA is TGTGCCAGCAGTTTATTTATCGTTGGTCAGCCCCAGCATTTT. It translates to CASSLFIVGQPQHF.